This T cell receptor (beta chain) is drawn from a study of shared clonotypes between healthy human individuals. Study results and caveats: In the sorted subsets, rarefaction showed sequencing was incomplete despite large depth.

This clone occurred once. Its target is unknown. Libraries were prepared by immunoSEQ multiplex PCR; TCRdb keeps only in-frame clonotypes and omits some of them. The data hold under 1,900,000 clones, with less than 99% observed a single time. The specimen sequenced was naive CD4+ T cells sorted from blood. Subset meaning: CD45RA+ positively selected. This TCR was sampled from a man aged 25 to 40 in good health.

The CDR3 reads CSVDQLGDTQYF. The CDR3 nucleotides are TGCAGCGTTGATCAGCTTGGGGATACGCAGTATTTT. The chain uses TRBV29-1 and TRBJ2-3; D is uncertain. V lost 3 bases to trimming and J lost 6 bases, with 10 bases between them. The CDR3 covers 12 residues. Germline V gives CDR1 SQVTM, CDR2 ANQGSEA.